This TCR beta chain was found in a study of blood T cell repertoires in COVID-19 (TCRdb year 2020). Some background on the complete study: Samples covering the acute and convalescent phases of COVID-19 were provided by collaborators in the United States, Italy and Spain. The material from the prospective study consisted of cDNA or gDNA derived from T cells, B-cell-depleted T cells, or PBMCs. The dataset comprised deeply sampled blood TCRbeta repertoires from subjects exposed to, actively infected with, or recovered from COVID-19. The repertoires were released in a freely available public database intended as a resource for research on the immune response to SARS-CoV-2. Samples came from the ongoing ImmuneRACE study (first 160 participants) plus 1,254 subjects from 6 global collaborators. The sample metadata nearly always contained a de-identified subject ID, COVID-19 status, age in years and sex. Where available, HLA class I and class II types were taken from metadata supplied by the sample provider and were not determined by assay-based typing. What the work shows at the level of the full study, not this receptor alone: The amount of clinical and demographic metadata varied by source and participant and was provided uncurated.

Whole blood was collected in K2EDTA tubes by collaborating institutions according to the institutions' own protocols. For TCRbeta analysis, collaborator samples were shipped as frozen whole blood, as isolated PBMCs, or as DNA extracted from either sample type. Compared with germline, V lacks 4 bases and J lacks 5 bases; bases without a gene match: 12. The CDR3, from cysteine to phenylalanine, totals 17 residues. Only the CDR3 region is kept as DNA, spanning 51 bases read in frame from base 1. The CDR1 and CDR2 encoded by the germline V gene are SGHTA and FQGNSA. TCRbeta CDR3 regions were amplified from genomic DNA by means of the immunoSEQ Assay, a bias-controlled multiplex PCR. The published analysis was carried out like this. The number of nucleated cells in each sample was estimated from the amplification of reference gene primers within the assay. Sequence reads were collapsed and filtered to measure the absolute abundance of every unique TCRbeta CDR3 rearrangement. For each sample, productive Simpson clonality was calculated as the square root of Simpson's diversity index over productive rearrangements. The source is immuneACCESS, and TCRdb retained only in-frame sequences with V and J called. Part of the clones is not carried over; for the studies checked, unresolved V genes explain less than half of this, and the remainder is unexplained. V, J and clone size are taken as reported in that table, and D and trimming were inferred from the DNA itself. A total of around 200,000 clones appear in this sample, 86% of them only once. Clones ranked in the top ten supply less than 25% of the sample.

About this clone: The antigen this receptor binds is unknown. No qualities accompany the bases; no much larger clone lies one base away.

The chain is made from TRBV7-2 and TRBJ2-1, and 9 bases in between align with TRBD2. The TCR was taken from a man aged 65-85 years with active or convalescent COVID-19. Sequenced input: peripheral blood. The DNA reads TGTGCCAGCAGCTCCCAGGCCCTTCTAGCGGGGCACAATGAGCAGTTCTTC. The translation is CASSSQALLAGHNEQFF.